A selection of T cell receptor beta chains follows, all from one sample in a study of T cell repertoires in cytomegalovirus infection. TCRdb recomputed calls from the reads with MiXCR, one row per CDR3 protein. The profile shows 400,000 or so distinct CDR3 sequences, about 33% of them singletons. The sequenced sample consisted of PBMCs. Receptors originate from a human donor in good health (CMV status not recorded). Some clones in this sample may be carry-over from other donors' samples. Both conserved end residues are trimmed from each CDR3. D genes are given only for firm matches.

TRBV5-4	.	TRBJ1-3	15	ASSPGAPHGSGNTIY
TRBV5-6	TRBD1	TRBJ2-7	11	ASSPGTVNEQY
TRBV7-2	.	TRBJ1-6	14	ASSRVGWSYNSPLH
TRBV25-1	.	TRBJ1-5	12	ASSSRGGTQPQH
TRBV27	TRBD1	TRBJ1-6	12	ASSWTGHNSPLH
TRBV6-5	TRBD2	TRBJ2-1	13	ASNRLAGSANEQF
TRBV27	.	TRBJ1-5	14	ASSLSVEGGDQPQH
TRBV7-6	TRBD2	TRBJ2-3	17	ASSLAAGVSGGLTDTQY
TRBV2	.	TRBJ2-1	8	ATLQNEQF
TRBV27	TRBD1	TRBJ1-6	14	ASSYSSAGGGTPLH
TRBV6-2/TRBV6-3	.	TRBJ1-4	10	ARSYSSAELF
TRBV6-2/TRBV6-3	.	TRBJ1-5	16	ASSHRDAAGFSNQPQH
TRBV12-3/TRBV12-4	TRBD1	TRBJ2-2	11	ASSETGYGELF
TRBV5-1	TRBD2	TRBJ2-7	14	ASSFSERDLATKQY
TRBV3-1	.	TRBJ1-2	14	ASSQGGAHTNYGYT
TRBV4-2	TRBD2	TRBJ2-7	14	ASSQRSGGLIYEQY
TRBV25-1	.	TRBJ1-1	9	ASTQQGEAF
TRBV20-1	.	TRBJ2-1	12	SARDLDGYNEQF
TRBV2	TRBD2	TRBJ2-7	13	ASSAGGLAGDEQY
TRBV6-6	.	TRBJ1-5	14	ASSYSGRQSNQPQH
TRBV7-9	.	TRBJ2-2	12	ASSLSVYTGELF
TRBV6-1	.	TRBJ1-5	11	ASSDRFDQPQH
TRBV27	TRBD1	TRBJ1-1	14	ASSYALGGLNTEAF
TRBV29-1	.	TRBJ2-7	10	SVGRSSYEQY
TRBV28	TRBD1	TRBJ1-2	14	ASSLYGTGKNYGYT
TRBV7-2	.	TRBJ1-3	13	ASSLAWGLGNTIY
TRBV28	.	TRBJ1-3	14	ASSLYLGAAGNTIY
TRBV6-1	.	TRBJ2-2	13	ASSEVGPLAGELF
TRBV14	TRBD1	TRBJ1-3	13	ASSHLRDRGNTIY
TRBV7-4	.	TRBJ2-1	12	ASSDMVEGNEQF
TRBV12-3/TRBV12-4	.	TRBJ2-7	11	ASSLGVPYEQY
TRBV12-3/TRBV12-4	.	TRBJ1-1	13	ASSLLGVSDTEAF
TRBV10-3	.	TRBJ1-1	11	AINTGMNTEAF
TRBV7-6	TRBD2	TRBJ2-2	14	ASSLGTSANTGELF
TRBV7-2	TRBD2	TRBJ2-5	12	ASSLGLDKETQY
TRBV27	TRBD1	TRBJ1-2	10	ASSSTGEGYT
TRBV19	.	TRBJ2-1	12	ASSPRRGGGEQF
TRBV2	TRBD1	TRBJ2-5	11	ASEGAFAETQY
TRBV6-1	.	TRBJ2-2	11	ASSEARTGELF
TRBV7-6	.	TRBJ2-6	16	ASSLGVQGYGGANVLT
TRBV14	TRBD1	TRBJ1-4	14	ASSQVEGAANEKLF
TRBV24-1	.	TRBJ1-2	10	ATSDPKYGYT
TRBV6-9	.	TRBJ1-6	14	ASRRRGDPGPSPLH
TRBV12-3/TRBV12-4	.	TRBJ1-1	13	ASSLNGAGNTEAF
TRBV27	TRBD2	TRBJ2-3	16	ASSYFGTSGAGTDTQY
TRBV10-3	TRBD2	TRBJ2-2	15	AISEILAGRNTGELF